Sequencing of this TCR beta chain was carried out in a study of T cell repertoires in cytomegalovirus infection. Overall study context: CMV epitopes in the study were HLA-C-restricted (recently identified) and HLA-B-restricted (well studied). Matching HLA type, along with CMV infection, was indicated by public TCR beta signatures. Study-level results: Carriers of CMV and the relevant HLA type were discriminated by public TCR beta frequency. CMV-specific HLA-C-restricted TCR beta clonotypes dominated the ex vivo response.

This clonotype was counted only a few times. Its target is unknown. V lost 4 bases, J lost 2 bases, and 12 bases stayed unmatched. CDR3 size: 17 residues. MiXCR was run by TCRdb on the reads, yielding one entry per CDR3 protein. The sample consists of about 140,000 distinct CDR3 sequences, over 25% of them appearing once. The TCR originated in a human donor in good health (CMV status not recorded). Some clones in this sample may be carry-over from other donors' samples. The chain combines TRBV12-3 or TRBV12-4 with TRBJ2-7; 9 bases are a match to TRBD1. Sequences were derived from CD8+ T cells from cultured PBMCs, sampled from culture after CMV antigen stimulation. In nucleotides, the CDR3 is TGTGCCAGCAGTTGGGGGACAGGGACTCGACTGGCCTACGAGCAGTACTTC. This encodes CASSWGTGTRLAYEQYF.